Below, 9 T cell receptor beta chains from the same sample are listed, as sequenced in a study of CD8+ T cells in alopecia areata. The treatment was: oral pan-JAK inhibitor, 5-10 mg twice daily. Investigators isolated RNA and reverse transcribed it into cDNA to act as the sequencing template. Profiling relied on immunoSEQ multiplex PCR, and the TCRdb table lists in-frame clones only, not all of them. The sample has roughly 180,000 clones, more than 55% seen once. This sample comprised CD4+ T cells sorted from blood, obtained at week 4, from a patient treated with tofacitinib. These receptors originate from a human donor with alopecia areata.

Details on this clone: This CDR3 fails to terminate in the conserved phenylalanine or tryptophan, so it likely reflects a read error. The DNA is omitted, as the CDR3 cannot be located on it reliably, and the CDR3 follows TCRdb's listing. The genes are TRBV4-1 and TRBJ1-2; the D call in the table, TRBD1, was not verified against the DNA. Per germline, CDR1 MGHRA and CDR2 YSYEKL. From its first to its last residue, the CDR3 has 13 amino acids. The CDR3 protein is CASSQVGQPPGVL.

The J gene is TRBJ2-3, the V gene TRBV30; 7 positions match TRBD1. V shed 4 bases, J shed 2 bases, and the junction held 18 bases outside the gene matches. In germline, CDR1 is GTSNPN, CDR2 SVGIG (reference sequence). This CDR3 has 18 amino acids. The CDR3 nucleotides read TGTGCCTGGACCGACCGTAAAACCAGGACAGGCCTCACAGATACGCAGTATTTT. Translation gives CAWTDRKTRTGLTDTQYF.

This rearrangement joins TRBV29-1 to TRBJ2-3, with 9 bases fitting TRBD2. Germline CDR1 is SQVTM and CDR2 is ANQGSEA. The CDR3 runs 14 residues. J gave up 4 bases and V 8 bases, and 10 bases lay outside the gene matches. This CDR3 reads CSQTSGSLADTQYF. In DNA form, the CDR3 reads TGCAGCCAGACTAGCGGCTCTTTGGCAGATACGCAGTATTTT.

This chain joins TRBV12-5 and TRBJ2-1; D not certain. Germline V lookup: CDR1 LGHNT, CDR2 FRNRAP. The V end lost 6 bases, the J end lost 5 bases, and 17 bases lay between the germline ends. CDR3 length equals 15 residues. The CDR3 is CASGPRGLDDNEQFF. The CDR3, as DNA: TGTGCTAGTGGCCCCCGTGGGTTAGATGACAATGAGCAGTTCTTC.

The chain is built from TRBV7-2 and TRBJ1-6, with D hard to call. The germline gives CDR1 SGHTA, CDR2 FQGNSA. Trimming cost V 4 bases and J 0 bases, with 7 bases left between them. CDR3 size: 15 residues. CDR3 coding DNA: TGTGCCAGCAGCTCCAGGAGCTCCTATAATTCACCCCTCCACTTT. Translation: CASSSRSSYNSPLHF. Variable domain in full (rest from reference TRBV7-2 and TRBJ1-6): GAGVSQSPSNKVTEKGKDVELRCDPISGHTALYWYRQSLGQGLEFLIYFQGNSAPDKSGLPSDRFSAERTGGSVSTLTIQRTQQEDSAVYLCASSSRSSYNSPLHFGNGTRLTVT.

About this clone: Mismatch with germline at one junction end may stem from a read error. The CDR3 DNA sequence: TGTGCTAGCAGCTTAAGGGCCGGGACTAGCGGGGAACCTAATGAGCAGTTCTTC. Protein: CASSLRAGTSGEPNEQFF. The J gene is TRBJ2-1, the V gene TRBV7-7; 13 nucleotides agree with TRBD2. From germline, CDR1 is SSHAT and CDR2 FNYEAQ (reference sequence). The CDR3 has 18 residues.

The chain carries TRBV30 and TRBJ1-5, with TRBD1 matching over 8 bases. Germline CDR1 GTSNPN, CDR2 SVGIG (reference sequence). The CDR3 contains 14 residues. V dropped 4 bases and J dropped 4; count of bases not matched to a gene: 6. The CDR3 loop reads CAWTTGGFNQPQHF. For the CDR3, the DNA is TGTGCCTGGACAACAGGGGGTTTTAATCAGCCCCAGCATTTT.

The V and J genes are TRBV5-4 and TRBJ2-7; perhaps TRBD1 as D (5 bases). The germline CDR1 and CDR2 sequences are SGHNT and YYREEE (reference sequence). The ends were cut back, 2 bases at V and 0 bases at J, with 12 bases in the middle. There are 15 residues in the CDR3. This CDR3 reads CASSFGRQSSYEQYF. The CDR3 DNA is TGTGCCAGCAGCTTCGGGCGACAGAGCTCCTACGAGCAGTACTTC.

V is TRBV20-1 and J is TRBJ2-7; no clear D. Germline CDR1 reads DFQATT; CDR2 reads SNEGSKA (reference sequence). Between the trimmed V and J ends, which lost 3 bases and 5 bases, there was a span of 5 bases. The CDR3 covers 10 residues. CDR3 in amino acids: CSASHHEQYF. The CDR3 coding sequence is TGCAGTGCTAGCCATCACGAGCAGTACTTC.